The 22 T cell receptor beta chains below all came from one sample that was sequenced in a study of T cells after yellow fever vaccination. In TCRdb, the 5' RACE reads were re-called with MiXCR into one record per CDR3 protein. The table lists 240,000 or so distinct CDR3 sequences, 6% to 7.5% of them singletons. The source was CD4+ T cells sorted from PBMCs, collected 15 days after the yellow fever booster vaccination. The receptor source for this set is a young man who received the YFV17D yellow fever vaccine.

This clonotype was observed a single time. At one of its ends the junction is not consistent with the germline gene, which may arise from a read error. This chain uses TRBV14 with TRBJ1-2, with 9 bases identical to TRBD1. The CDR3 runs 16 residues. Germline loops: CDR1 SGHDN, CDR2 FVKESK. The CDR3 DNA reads TGTGACAGCAGCCAAGGAACCGGGACAGGGAACTATGGCTACACCTTC. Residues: CDSSQGTGTGNYGYTF. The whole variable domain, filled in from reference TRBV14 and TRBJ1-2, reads EAGVTQFPSHSVIEKGQTVTLRCDPISGHDNLYWYRRVMGKEIKFLLHFVKESKQDESGMPNNRFLAERTGGTYSTLKVQPAELEDSGVYFCDSSQGTGTGNYGYTFGSGTRLTVV.

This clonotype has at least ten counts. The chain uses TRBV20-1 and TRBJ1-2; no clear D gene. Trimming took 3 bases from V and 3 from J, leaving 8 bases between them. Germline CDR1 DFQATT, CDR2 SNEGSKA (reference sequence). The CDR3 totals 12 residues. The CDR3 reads CSASATDYGYTF. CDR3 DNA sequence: TGCAGTGCTAGCGCCACAGACTATGGCTACACCTTC.

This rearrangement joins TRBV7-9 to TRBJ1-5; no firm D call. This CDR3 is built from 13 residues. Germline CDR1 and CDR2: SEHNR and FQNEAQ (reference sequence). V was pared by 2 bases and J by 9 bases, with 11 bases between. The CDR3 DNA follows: TGTGCCAGCAGCTTAACCCACAGTCTGCCCCAGCATTTT. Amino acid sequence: CASSLTHSLPQHF.

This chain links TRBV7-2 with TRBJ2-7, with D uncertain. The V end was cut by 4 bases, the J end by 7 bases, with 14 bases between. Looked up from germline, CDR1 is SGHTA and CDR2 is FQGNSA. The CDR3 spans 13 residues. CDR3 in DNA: TGTGCCAGCAGCTCCGGCCCGTTGAGAGAGCAGTACTTC. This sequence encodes CASSSGPLREQYF.

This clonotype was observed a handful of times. CDR3 nucleotide sequence: TGTGCCAGCAGCAAGGGACTAGCGGGAGGGTACACCGGGGAGCTGTTTTTT. Its translation: CASSKGLAGGYTGELFF. V and J are TRBV6-2 or TRBV6-3 and TRBJ2-2; 16 bases match TRBD2. V shed 6 bases, J shed 3 bases, and the junction held 4 bases outside the gene matches. From germline, CDR1 is MNHEY and CDR2 SVGEGT. The CDR3 covers 17 residues.

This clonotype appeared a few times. CDR3 coding DNA: TGTGCCAGCAGCTTTCAGGGGATCTCCTACAATGAGCAGTTCTTC. Translation gives CASSFQGISYNEQFF. V is TRBV5-4 and J is TRBJ2-1, with D possibly matching TRBD1 (6 bases). The CDR3 spans 15 residues. The germline V gene has CDR1 SGHNT and CDR2 YYREEE (reference sequence). V lost 2 bases, J lost 0 bases, and 9 bases lay in between.

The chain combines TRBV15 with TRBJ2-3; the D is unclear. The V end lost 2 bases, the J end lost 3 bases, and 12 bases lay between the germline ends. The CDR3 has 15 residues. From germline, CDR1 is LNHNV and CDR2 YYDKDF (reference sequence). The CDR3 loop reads CATSRIRGVTDTQYF. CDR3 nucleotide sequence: TGTGCCACCAGCAGAATCCGCGGAGTGACAGATACGCAGTATTTT.

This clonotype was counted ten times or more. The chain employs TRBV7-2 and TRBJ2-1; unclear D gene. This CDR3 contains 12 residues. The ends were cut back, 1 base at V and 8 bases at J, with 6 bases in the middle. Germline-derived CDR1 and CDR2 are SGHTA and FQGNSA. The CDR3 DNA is TGTGCCAGCAGCTTAGTGTTGTATGAGCAGTTCTTC. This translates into CASSLVLYEQFF.

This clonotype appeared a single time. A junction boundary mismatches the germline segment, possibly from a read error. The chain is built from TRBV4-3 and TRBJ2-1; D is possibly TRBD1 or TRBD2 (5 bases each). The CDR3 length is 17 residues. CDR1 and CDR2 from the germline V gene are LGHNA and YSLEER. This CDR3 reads CARSQEGRLSSYNEQFF. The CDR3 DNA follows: TGCGCCAGAAGCCAAGAGGGGCGGCTGAGCTCCTACAATGAGCAGTTCTTC.

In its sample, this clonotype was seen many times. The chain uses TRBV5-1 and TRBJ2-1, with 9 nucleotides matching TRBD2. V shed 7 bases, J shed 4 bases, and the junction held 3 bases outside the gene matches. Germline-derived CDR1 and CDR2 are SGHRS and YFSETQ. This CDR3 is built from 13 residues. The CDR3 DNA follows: TGCGCCAGCGGACTAGCGCCTTACAATGAGCAGTTCTTC. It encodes CASGLAPYNEQFF. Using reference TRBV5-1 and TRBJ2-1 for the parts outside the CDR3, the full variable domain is KAGVTQTPRYLIKTRGQQVTLSCSPISGHRSVSWYQQTPGQGLQFLFEYFSETQRNKGNFPGRFSGRQFSNSRSEMNVSTLELGDSALYLCASGLAPYNEQFFGPGTRLTVL.

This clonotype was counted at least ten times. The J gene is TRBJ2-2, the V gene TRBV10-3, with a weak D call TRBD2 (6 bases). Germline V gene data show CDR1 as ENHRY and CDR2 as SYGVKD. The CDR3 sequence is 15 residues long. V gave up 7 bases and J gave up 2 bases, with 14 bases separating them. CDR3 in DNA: TGTGCCATCATGACCGGGACTGTCAACACCGGGGAGCTGTTTTTT. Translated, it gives CAIMTGTVNTGELFF.

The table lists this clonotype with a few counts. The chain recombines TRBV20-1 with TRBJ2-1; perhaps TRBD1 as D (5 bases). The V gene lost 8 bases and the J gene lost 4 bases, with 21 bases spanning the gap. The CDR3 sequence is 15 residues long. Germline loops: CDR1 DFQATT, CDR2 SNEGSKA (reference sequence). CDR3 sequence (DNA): TGCAGTACTAAAGCCCCAGGGTCCCCTTACAATGAGCAGTTCTTC. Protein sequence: CSTKAPGSPYNEQFF.

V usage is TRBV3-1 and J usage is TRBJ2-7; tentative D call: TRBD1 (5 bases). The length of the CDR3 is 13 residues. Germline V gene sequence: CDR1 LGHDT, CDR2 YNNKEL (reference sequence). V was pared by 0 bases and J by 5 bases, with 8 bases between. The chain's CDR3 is CASSQDPGNEQYF. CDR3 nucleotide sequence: TGTGCCAGCAGCCAAGACCCAGGGAACGAGCAGTACTTC.

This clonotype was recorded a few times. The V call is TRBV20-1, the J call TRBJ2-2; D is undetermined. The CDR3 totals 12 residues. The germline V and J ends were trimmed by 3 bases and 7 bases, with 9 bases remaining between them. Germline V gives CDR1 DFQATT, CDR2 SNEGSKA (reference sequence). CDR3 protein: CSARAGRGELFF. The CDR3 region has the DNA TGCAGTGCTAGGGCCGGTCGCGGGGAGCTGTTTTTT.

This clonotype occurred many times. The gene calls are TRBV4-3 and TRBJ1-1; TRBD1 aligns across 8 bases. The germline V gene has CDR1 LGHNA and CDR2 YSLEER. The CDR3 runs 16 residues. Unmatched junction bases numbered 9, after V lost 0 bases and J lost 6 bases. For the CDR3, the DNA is TGCGCCAGCAGCCAAGATCCTAGCACAGGGGGAGCTGAAGCTTTCTTT. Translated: CASSQDPSTGGAEAFF.

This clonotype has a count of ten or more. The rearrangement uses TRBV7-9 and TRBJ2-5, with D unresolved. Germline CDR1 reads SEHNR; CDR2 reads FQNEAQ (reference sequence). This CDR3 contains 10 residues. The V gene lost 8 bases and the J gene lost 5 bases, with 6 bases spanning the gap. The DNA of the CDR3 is TGTGCCAGCCGCCGGGAGACCCAGTACTTC. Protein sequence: CASRRETQYF. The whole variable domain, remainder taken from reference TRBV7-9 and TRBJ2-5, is DTGVSQNPRHKITKRGQNVTFRCDPISEHNRLYWYRQTLGQGPEFLTYFQNEAQLEKSRLLSDRFSAERPKGSFSTLEIQRTEQGDSAMYLCASRRETQYFGPGTRLLVL.

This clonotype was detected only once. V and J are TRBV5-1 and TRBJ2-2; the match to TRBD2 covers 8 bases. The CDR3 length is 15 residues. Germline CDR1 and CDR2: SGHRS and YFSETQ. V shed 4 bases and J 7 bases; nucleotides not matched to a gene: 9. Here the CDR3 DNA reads TGCGCCAGCAGCGGCGGACTAGCTGGCAACGGGGAGCTGTTTTTT. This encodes CASSGGLAGNGELFF.

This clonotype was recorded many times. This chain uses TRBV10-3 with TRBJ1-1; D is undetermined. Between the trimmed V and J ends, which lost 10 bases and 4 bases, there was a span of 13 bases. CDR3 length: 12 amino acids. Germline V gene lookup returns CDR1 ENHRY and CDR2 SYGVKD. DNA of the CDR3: TGTGCCACAAAAGAGGTGGGCACTGAAGCTTTCTTT. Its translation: CATKEVGTEAFF.

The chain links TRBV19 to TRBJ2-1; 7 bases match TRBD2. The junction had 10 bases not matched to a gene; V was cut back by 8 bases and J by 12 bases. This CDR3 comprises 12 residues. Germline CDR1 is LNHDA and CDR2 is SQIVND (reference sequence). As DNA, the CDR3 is TGTGCCAGTTTGGGACTACGAGGTGGGCAGTTCTTC. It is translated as CASLGLRGGQFF.

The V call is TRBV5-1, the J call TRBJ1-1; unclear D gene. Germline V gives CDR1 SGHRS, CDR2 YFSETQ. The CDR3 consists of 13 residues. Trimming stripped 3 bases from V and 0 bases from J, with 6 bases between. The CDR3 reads CASSSGMNTEAFF. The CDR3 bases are TGCGCCAGCAGCTCTGGGATGAACACTGAAGCTTTCTTT.

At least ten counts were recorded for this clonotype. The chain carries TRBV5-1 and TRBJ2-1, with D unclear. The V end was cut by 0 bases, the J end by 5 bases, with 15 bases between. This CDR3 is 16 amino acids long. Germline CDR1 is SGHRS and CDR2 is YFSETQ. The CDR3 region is CASSLEGGSNHNEQFF. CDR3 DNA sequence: TGCGCCAGCAGCTTGGAGGGCGGTTCTAACCACAATGAGCAGTTCTTC.

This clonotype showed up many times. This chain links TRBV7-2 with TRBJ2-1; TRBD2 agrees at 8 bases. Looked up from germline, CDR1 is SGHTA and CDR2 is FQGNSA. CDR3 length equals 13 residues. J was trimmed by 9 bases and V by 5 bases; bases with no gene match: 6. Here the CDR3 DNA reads TGTGCCAGCAGCATCGGACTAGCCGGTGAGCAGTTCTTC. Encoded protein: CASSIGLAGEQFF.